This note documents a single T cell receptor beta chain sequence. No antigen is known for it. This sample is drawn from a study of cytomegalovirus exposure and HLA in healthy donors. Regarding the study as a whole: Productive rates of about 87% or about 30% were seen for most TCR beta V segments in an earlier analysis. An analysis that came later showed most CMV-associated TCR beta chains appearing HLA-restricted.

The CDR3 loop spans 17 amino acids. Germline V gene sequence: CDR1 ENHRY, CDR2 SYGVKD. V shed 0 bases and J 0 bases; nucleotides not matched to a gene: 4. Primers included in the PCR were 60 Vbeta and 13 Jbeta primers. Sequencing was performed with immunoSEQ multiplex PCR; in TCRdb, only in-frame clones are kept and a portion is missing. The top ten clones hold 20% to 25% of a sample with roughly 89,000 clones, around three fifths of them seen once. The origin of this receptor is a woman aged 45-65 years in good health and CMV-seropositive. The sequenced sample consisted of PBMCs. The genes are TRBV10-3 and TRBJ2-5; TRBD2 aligns across 10 bases. The CDR3 DNA reads as TGTGCCATCAGTGAGTCGATAGCGGGGGGCTACCAAGAGACCCAGTACTTC. Encoded protein: CAISESIAGGYQETQYF.